A single sample is the source of the 17 T cell receptor beta chains below, sequenced in a study of T cells in Graves' hyperthyroidism and ophthalmopathy. Regions amplified from RNA transcripts were the TCR beta CDR3 regions. When the TCR CDR3 underwent first-round RT-PCR, the HTBI primer set was used. TCRdb processed the multiplex PCR reads anew with MiXCR; each CDR3 protein has one entry. This sample yields 600,000 to 750,000 distinct CDR3 sequences, of which roughly 17% are seen a single time; about a sixth belongs to the top ten. The specimen sequenced was blood. These receptors came from a man between 50 and 59 years old with Graves' hyperthyroidism.

Many counts were recorded for this clonotype. The rearrangement joins TRBV7-8 to TRBJ1-6, with 9 nucleotides matching TRBD1. The CDR3 sequence is 15 residues long. The junction had 6 bases not matched to a gene; V was cut back by 5 bases and J by 7 bases. Per germline, CDR1 SGHVS and CDR2 FQNEAQ. This CDR3 reads CASSQQGAQNSPLHF. In nucleotides, the CDR3 is TGTGCCAGCAGCCAACAGGGGGCTCAGAATTCACCCCTCCACTTT.

This sequence joins TRBV28 and TRBJ1-3; D is uncertain. Germline values: CDR1 MDHEN, CDR2 SYDVKM. V dropped 5 bases and J dropped 0 bases, with 14 bases sitting between them. The CDR3 contains 16 residues. The CDR3 is CASSVDLLRSGNTIYF. The CDR3 DNA follows: TGTGCCAGCAGTGTTGACCTACTCCGCTCTGGAAACACCATATATTTT. Drawing the rest from reference TRBV28 and TRBJ1-3, the complete variable domain is DVKVTQSSRYLVKRTGEKVFLECVQDMDHENMFWYRQDPGLGLRLIYFSYDVKMKEKGDIPEGYSVSREKKERFSLILESASTNQTSMYLCASSVDLLRSGNTIYFGEGSWLTVV.

This clonotype was seen many times. This chain uses TRBV27 with TRBJ2-3; D may be TRBD1 or TRBD2 (5 bases each). V was shortened by 6 bases and J by 4 bases, with 17 bases between the two germline ends. CDR3 length: 15 amino acids. Germline CDR1 is MNHEY and CDR2 is SMNVEV (reference sequence). The CDR3 bases are TGTGCCAGCAGCGGCAGTTACTGGGGGTCAGATACGCAGTATTTT. Amino acids: CASSGSYWGSDTQYF.

The chain is built from TRBV29-1 and TRBJ2-1, with 8 bases identical to TRBD1. The length of the CDR3 is 14 residues. Per germline, CDR1 SQVTM and CDR2 ANQGSEA. The trim removed 1 base at V and 1 base at J, leaving 0 bases unmatched. CDR3 sequence reads: CSVEGQGSYNEQFF. The CDR3 bases are TGCAGCGTTGAAGGACAGGGGTCCTACAATGAGCAGTTCTTC.

This clonotype was seen only a few times. V gene TRBV28 combines with J gene TRBJ2-1; D not resolved. Trimming stripped 2 bases from V and 6 bases from J, with 8 bases between. Germline CDR1 and CDR2: MDHEN and SYDVKM. This CDR3 comprises 13 residues. The CDR3: CASSLGFVNEQFF. The CDR3 DNA sequence: TGTGCCAGCAGTTTAGGGTTTGTCAATGAGCAGTTCTTC.

This clonotype showed up many times. The chain carries TRBV10-3 and TRBJ2-7; 8 nucleotides line up with TRBD1. The germline CDR1 and CDR2 sequences are ENHRY and SYGVKD. CDR3 size: 14 residues. V trimming: 4 bases; J trimming: 5 bases; junction bases outside the gene matches: 7. CDR3 nucleotides: TGTGCCATCAGTGGCGGACAGGGAATCAACGAGCAGTACTTC. This gives the protein CAISGGQGINEQYF.

In this sample, this clonotype turned up many times. The rearrangement joins TRBV6-2 or TRBV6-3 to TRBJ1-1, with unresolved D. The CDR3 contains 14 residues. The ends were cut back, 2 bases at V and 3 bases at J, with 10 bases in the middle. Germline assignment: CDR1 MNHEY and CDR2 SVGEGT. The CDR3 is CASSYKWEDTEAFF. CDR3 bases: TGTGCCAGCAGTTACAAGTGGGAAGACACTGAAGCTTTCTTT.

On this clonotype itself: A clone one base away is much larger, so this may be a read error. The J gene is TRBJ1-4, the V gene TRBV28, with 8 bases identical to TRBD1. Germline loops: CDR1 MDHEN, CDR2 SYDVKM. The CDR3 length is 17 residues. DNA of the CDR3: TGTGCCAGCAGTTTAACCCCGGGACAGGCAACTAATGAAAAACCGTTTTTT. Residues: CASSLTPGQATNEKPFF.

The chain joins TRBV2 to TRBJ2-1, with 7 bases lining up with TRBD1. V trimming: 7 bases; J trimming: 7 bases; junction bases outside the gene matches: 4. The CDR3 has 12 amino acids. Germline values: CDR1 SNHLY, CDR2 FYNNEI. The CDR3 loop reads CASKKTGNEQFF. DNA for the CDR3: TGTGCCAGCAAGAAGACAGGGAATGAGCAGTTCTTC.

The V call is TRBV29-1, the J call TRBJ2-1; D is unresolved. This CDR3 has 15 amino acids. Trimming shortened V by 5 bases and J by 8 bases, and 22 bases separated the two germline ends. Germline loops: CDR1 SQVTM, CDR2 ANQGSEA. The CDR3 coding sequence is TGCAGCGTTTCCCCTGTCGCATCAGGCTTCGATGAGCAGTTCTTC. The encoded protein is CSVSPVASGFDEQFF.

In this sample, this clonotype turned up a few times. V and J are TRBV19 and TRBJ2-7; 7 bases are a match to TRBD2. Unmatched junction bases numbered 7, after V lost 3 bases and J lost 2 bases. Per the germline V gene, CDR1 is LNHDA and CDR2 is SQIVND (reference sequence). The CDR3 is 15 amino acids. The CDR3 sequence: CASSITLAVPYEQYF. CDR3 sequence (DNA): TGTGCCAGTAGTATCACTCTAGCGGTTCCCTACGAGCAGTACTTC.

This clonotype was recorded a few times. The chain combines TRBV27 with TRBJ2-7; 10 bases match TRBD1. Germline CDR1 and CDR2: MNHEY and SMNVEV (reference sequence). The CDR3 runs 16 residues. V was clipped by 4 bases and J by 0 bases; unmatched bases: 6. The CDR3 here is CASSSGRTGGSYEQYF. The CDR3 DNA reads TGTGCCAGCAGTTCTGGGAGGACAGGGGGCTCCTACGAGCAGTACTTC.

This clonotype was counted many times. J is TRBJ2-7 and V is TRBV29-1; 10 nucleotides agree with TRBD1. The CDR3 runs to 13 residues. J gave up 1 base and V 6 bases, and 3 bases lay outside the gene matches. CDR1 is SQVTM and CDR2 is ANQGSEA in the germline V gene. The CDR3 sequence is CSVRDRGSYEQYF. CDR3 coding DNA: TGCAGCGTCCGGGACAGGGGTTCCTACGAGCAGTACTTC.

This clonotype appeared many times. J is TRBJ1-6 and V is TRBV2, with 10 positions matching TRBD1. CDR3 length: 15 residues. The ends lost 6 bases at V and 7 bases at J; junction bases unmatched: 6. The germline V gene has CDR1 SNHLY and CDR2 FYNNEI. The CDR3 nucleotides read TGTGCCAGCAGGCTAATGACAGGGGGCAATTCACCCCTCCACTTT. It yields the protein CASRLMTGGNSPLHF.

This clonotype was seen only a few times. The V and J genes are TRBV11-2 and TRBJ2-6, with 8 bases matching TRBD2. Trimming took 2 bases from V and 3 from J; bases not matched to a gene: 6. Germline-derived CDR1 and CDR2 are SGHAT and FQNNGV. The CDR3 length is 17 residues. The DNA for the CDR3 is TGTGCCAGCAGCTTATCGCGGGAGGCCCTTGGGGCCAACGTCCTGACTTTC. Translation: CASSLSREALGANVLTF.

The chain couples TRBV10-3 to TRBJ1-2, with 11 nucleotides matching TRBD1. There are 14 residues in the CDR3. J gave up 4 bases and V 6 bases, and 4 bases lay outside the gene matches. Germline V gene sequence: CDR1 ENHRY, CDR2 SYGVKD. This CDR3 reads CAIRSDRGPYGYTF. CDR3 in DNA: TGTGCCATCAGGTCGGACAGGGGGCCCTATGGCTACACCTTC.

The chain has TRBV11-2 and TRBJ2-2; weak D call: TRBD2 (5 bases). V gave up 4 bases and J gave up 2 bases, with 8 bases separating them. This CDR3 comprises 14 residues. Germline loops: CDR1 SGHAT, CDR2 FQNNGV. CDR3 sequence: CASSYGLNTGELFF. CDR3 in DNA: TGTGCCAGCAGCTATGGACTTAACACCGGGGAGCTGTTTTTT.